These 2 T cell receptor beta chains came from one sample sequenced in a study of blood T cells in healthy people across ages. A second PCR of 7 to 11 cycles used a sample-barcoded 5' primer and a J-beta primer mix. TCRdb redid the calling of the 5' RACE reads with MiXCR, one entry per CDR3 protein. The sample holds hundreds of thousands of distinct CDR3 sequences, approximately 52% seen once. Sequenced sample: blood. These receptors came from an elderly woman in good health.

This clonotype was counted ten times or more. This chain uses TRBV6-6 with TRBJ2-4; 7 bases map to TRBD2. Trimming at V came to 5 bases and at J to 2 bases, leaving 3 bases not matched to a gene. The CDR3 totals 14 residues. The V gene's germline CDR1 is MNHNY and CDR2 SVGAGI (reference sequence). The CDR3 loop reads CASSAGETKNIQYF. The CDR3 DNA sequence: TGTGCCAGCAGTGCGGGGGAAACCAAAAACATTCAGTACTTC.

The V call is TRBV4-3, the J call TRBJ1-5, with D possibly matching TRBD1 (6 bases). The germline V gene encodes CDR1 LGHNA and CDR2 YSLEER. The V gene lost 4 bases and the J gene lost 7 bases, with 14 bases spanning the gap. The CDR3 loop spans 14 amino acids. The CDR3 is CASSPTGRRQPQHF. In nucleotides, the CDR3 is TGCGCCAGCAGCCCTACAGGGAGAAGACAGCCCCAGCATTTT.